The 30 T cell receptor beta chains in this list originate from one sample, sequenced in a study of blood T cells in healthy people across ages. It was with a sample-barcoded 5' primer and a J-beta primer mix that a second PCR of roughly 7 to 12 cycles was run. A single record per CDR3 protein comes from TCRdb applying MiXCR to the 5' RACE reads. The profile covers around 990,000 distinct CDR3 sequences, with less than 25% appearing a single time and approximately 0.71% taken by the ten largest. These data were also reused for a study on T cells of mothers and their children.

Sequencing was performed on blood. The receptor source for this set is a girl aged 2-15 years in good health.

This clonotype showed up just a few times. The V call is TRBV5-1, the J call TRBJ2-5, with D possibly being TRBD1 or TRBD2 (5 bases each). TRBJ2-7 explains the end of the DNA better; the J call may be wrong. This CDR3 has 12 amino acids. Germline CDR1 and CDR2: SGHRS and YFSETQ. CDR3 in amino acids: CASGQGDYEQYF. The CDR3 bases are TGCGCCAGCGGCCAGGGAGACTACGAGCAGTACTTC.

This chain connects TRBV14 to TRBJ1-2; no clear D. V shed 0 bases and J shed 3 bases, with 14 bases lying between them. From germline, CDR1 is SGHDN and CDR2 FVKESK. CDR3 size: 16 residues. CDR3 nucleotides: TGTGCCAGCAGCCAAGATCTTACCCCTCCCGACTATGGCTACACCTTC. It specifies CASSQDLTPPDYGYTF. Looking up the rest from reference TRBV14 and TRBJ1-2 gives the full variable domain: EAGVTQFPSHSVIEKGQTVTLRCDPISGHDNLYWYRRVMGKEIKFLLHFVKESKQDESGMPNNRFLAERTGGTYSTLKVQPAELEDSGVYFCASSQDLTPPDYGYTFGSGTRLTVV.

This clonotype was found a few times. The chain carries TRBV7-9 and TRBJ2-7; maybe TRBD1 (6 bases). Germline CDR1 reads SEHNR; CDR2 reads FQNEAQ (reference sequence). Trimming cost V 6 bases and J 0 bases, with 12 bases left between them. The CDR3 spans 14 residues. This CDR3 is CASRDTGSSYEQYF. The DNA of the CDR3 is TGTGCCAGCAGAGACACAGGGTCCTCCTACGAGCAGTACTTC.

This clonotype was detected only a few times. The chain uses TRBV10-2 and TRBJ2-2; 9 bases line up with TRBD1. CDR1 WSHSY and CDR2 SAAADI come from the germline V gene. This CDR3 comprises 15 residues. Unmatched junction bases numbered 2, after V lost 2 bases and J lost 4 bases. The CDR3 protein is CASSEGQGITGELFF. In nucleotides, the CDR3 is TGCGCCAGCAGTGAGGGACAGGGGATCACCGGGGAGCTGTTTTTT.

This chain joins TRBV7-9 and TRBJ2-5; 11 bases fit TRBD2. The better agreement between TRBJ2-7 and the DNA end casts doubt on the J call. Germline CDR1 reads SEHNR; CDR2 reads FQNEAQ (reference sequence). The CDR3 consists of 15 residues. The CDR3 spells CASSSITSGSYEQYF. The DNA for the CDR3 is TGTGCCAGCAGCTCAATAACTAGCGGGAGCTACGAGCAGTACTTC.

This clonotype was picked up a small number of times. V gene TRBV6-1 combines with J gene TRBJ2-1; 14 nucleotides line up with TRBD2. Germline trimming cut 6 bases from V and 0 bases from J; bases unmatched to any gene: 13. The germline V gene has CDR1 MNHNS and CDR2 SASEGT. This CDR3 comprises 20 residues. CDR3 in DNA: TGTGCCAGCAGCCGCGGGACTAGCGGGAGCCAATATAGCTCCTACAATGAGCAGTTCTTC. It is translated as CASSRGTSGSQYSSYNEQFF.

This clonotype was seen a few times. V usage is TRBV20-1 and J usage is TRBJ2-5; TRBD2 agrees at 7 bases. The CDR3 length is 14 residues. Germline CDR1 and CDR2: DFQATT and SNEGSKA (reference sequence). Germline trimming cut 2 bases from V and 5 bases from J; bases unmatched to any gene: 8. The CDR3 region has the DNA TGCAGTGCTAGATTGGCGGGAGTTGAGGAGACCCAGTACTTC. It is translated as CSARLAGVEETQYF.

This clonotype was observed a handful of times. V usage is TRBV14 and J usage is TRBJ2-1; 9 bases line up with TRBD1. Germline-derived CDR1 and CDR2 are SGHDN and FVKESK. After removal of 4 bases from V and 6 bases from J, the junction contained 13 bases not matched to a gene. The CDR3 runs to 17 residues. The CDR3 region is CASSRLLWDRAPNEQFF. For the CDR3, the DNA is TGTGCCAGCAGCCGACTTCTCTGGGACAGGGCACCCAATGAGCAGTTCTTC.

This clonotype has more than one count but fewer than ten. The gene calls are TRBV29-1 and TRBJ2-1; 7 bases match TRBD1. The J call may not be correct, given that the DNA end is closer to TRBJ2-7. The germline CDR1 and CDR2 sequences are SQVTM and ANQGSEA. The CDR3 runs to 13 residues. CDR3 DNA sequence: TGCAGCGTTGCCGGGACAGAGGAGGACGAGCAGTACTTC. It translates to CSVAGTEEDEQYF.

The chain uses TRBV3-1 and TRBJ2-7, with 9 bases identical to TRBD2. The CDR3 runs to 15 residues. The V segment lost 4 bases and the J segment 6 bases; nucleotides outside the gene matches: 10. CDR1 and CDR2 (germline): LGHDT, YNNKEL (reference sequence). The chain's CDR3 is CASSRSVAGAGEQYF. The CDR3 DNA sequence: TGTGCCAGCAGCCGGAGCGTAGCGGGGGCGGGCGAGCAGTACTTC.

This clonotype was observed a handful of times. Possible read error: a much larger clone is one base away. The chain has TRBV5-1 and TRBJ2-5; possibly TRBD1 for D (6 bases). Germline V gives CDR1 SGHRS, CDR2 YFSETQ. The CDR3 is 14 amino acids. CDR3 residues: CAGSLVGGEETQYF. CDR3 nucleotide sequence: TGCGCCGGCAGCCTAGTTGGGGGCGAAGAGACCCAGTACTTC.

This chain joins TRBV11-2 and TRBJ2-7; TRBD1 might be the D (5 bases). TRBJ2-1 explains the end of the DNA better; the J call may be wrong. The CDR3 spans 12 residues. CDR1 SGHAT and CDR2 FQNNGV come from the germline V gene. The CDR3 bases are TGTGCCAGCAGCCCCTTTGGGGCCGAGCAGTTCTTC. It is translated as CASSPFGAEQFF.

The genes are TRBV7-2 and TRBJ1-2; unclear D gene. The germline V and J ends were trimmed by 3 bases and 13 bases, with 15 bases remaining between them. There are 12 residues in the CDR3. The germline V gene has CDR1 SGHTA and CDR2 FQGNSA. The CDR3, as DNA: TGTGCCAGCAGCTTTGGCTCCGGGCCCCTCACCTTC. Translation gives CASSFGSGPLTF.

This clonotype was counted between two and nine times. Here the CDR3 DNA reads TGTGCCAGCAGTAATCCGGGACAGGTTATTAATAGCAATCAGCCCCAGCATTTT. Protein product: CASSNPGQVINSNQPQHF. This chain uses TRBV28 with TRBJ1-5; 8 bases are a match to TRBD1. The CDR3 sequence is 18 residues long. Germline values: CDR1 MDHEN, CDR2 SYDVKM. V was pared by 5 bases and J by 0 bases, with 12 bases of the junction left unmatched.

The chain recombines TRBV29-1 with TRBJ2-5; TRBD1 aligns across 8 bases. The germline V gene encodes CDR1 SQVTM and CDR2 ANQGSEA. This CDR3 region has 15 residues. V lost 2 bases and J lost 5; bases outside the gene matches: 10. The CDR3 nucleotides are TGCAGCGTTGAAAAGGCGACAGGGGCGTGGGAGACCCAGTACTTC. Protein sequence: CSVEKATGAWETQYF.

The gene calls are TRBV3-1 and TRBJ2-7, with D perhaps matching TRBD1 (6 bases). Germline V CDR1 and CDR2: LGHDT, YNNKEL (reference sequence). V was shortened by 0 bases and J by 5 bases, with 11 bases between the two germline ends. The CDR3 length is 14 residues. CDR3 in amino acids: CASSQESNRDEQYF. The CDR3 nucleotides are TGTGCCAGCAGCCAAGAAAGTAACAGGGACGAGCAGTACTTC.

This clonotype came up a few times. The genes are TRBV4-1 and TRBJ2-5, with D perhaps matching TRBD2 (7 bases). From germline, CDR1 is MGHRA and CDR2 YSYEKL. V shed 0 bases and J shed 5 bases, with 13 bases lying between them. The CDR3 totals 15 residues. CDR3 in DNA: TGCGCCAGCAGCCAAGAGGGGGGGCAAGGGGAGACCCAGTACTTC. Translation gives CASSQEGGQGETQYF.

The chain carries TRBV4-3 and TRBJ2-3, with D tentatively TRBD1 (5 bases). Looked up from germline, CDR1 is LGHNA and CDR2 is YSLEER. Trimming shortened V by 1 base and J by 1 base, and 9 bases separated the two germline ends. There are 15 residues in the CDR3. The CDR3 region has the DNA TGCGCCAGCAGCCAAGCCCGACAGCGCACAGATACGCAGTATTTT. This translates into CASSQARQRTDTQYF.

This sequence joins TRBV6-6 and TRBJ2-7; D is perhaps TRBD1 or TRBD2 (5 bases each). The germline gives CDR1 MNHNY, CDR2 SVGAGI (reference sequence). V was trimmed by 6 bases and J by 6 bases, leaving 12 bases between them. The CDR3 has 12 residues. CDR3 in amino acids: CASRGVRSEQYV. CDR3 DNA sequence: TGTGCCAGCAGGGGGGTTAGAAGCGAGCAGTACGTC.

CDR3: CASSLDLAGANTGELFF. The CDR3, as DNA: TGCGCCAGCAGCTTGGACCTAGCGGGGGCCAACACCGGGGAGCTGTTTTTT. This sequence joins TRBV5-1 and TRBJ2-2; 10 nucleotides match TRBD2. The length of the CDR3 is 17 residues. Germline CDR1 SGHRS, CDR2 YFSETQ. Unmatched junction bases numbered 4, after V lost 0 bases and J lost 2 bases.

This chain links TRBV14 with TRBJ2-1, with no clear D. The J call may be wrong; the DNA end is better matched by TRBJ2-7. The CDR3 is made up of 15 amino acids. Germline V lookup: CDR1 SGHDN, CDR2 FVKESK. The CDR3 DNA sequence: TGTGCCAGCAGCCAAGAAAACTTAAAGGCCTACGAGCAGTACTTC. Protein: CASSQENLKAYEQYF.

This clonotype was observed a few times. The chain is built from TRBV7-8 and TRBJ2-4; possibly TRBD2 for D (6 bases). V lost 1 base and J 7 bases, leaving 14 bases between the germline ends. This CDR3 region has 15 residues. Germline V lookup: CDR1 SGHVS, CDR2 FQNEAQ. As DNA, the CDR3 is TGTGCCAGCAGCTTAGTAGGAGGGTCTTCGAACATTCAGTACTTC. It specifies CASSLVGGSSNIQYF.

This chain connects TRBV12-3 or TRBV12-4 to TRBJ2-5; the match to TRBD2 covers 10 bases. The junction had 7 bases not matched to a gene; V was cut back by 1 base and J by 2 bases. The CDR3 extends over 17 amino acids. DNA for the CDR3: TGTGCCAGCAGTTTAGGGGTTAGCGGGGGGTCACAAGAGACCCAGTACTTC. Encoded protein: CASSLGVSGGSQETQYF.

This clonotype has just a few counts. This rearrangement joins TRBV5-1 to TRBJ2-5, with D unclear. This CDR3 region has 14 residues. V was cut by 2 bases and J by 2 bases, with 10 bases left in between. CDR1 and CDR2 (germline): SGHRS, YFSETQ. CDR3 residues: CASSFYQVQETQYF. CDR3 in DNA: TGCGCCAGCAGCTTCTATCAGGTACAAGAGACCCAGTACTTC.

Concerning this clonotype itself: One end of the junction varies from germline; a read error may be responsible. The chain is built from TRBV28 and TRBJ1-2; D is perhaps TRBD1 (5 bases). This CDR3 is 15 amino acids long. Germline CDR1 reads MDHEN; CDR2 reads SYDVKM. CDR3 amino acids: CATSILAGDQRGYTF. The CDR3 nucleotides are TGTGCCACCAGTATATTGGCCGGGGACCAGCGAGGCTACACCTTC.

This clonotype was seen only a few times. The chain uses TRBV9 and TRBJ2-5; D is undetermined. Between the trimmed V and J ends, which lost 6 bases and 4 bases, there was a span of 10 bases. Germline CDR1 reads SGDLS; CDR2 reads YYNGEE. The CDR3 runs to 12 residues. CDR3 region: CASTEVGETQYF. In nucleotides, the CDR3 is TGTGCCAGCACAGAGGTTGGAGAGACCCAGTACTTC.

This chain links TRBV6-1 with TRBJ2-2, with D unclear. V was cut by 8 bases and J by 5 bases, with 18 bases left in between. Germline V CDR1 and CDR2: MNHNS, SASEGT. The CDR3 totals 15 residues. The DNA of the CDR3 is TGTGCCAGCCGTAGAGAGGATCTAGATACCGGGGAGCTGTTTTTT. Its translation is CASRREDLDTGELFF.

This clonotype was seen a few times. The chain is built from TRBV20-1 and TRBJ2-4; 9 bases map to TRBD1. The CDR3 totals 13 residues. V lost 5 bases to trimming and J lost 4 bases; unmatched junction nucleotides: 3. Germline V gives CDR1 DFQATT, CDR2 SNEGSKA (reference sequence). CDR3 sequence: CSAPDRGKNIQYF. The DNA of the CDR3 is TGCAGTGCTCCTGACAGGGGGAAAAACATTCAGTACTTC.

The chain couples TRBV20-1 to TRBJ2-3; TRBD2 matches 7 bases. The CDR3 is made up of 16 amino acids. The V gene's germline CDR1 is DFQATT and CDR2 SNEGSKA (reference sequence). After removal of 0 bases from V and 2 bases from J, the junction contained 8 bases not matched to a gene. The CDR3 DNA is TGCAGTGCTAGAGATGGGCTAGCGGATTACACAGATACGCAGTATTTT. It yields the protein CSARDGLADYTDTQYF.

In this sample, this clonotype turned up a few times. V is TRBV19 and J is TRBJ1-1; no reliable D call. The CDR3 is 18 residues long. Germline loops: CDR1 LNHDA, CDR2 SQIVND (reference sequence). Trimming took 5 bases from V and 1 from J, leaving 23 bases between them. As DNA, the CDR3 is TGTGCCAGTAGTCGGATAGTAATGCGGGTATCGGCGAACACTGAAGCTTTCTTT. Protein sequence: CASSRIVMRVSANTEAFF.